The rows below give T cell receptor beta chains drawn from one sample of a study of breast tumors, draining lymph nodes, adjacent tissues. TCRdb ran MiXCR on the multiplex PCR reads and lists one entry per CDR3 protein. The sample holds around 190,000 distinct CDR3 sequences, roughly 30% seen once. The sample taken for sequencing was axillary lymph node tissue. The origin of the receptors is a female donor with breast cancer. Some clones in this sample may be carry-over from other donors' samples. The CDR3 runs from the conserved cysteine through the conserved F or W. D genes are given only for firm matches. Not all rows give a size; the values are once, few, many and, for expanded clones, a class.

D: TRBD1; size: -; J: TRBJ2-7; V: TRBV5-1; CDR3: CASSPAGQEAYEQYF; DNA: TGCGCCAGCAGCCCGGCGGGACAGGAAGCCTACGAGCAGTACTTC
D: TRBD2; size: many; J: TRBJ2-1; V: TRBV7-8; CDR3: CASSLERGGYNEQFF; DNA: TGTGCCAGCAGCTTAGAGAGGGGAGGGTACAATGAGCAGTTCTTC
D: TRBD2; size: many; J: TRBJ2-7; V: TRBV5-4; CDR3: CASSSAGGRWYEQYF; DNA: TGTGCCAGCAGCAGCGCTGGCGGGAGATGGTACGAGCAGTACTTC
D: -; size: many; J: TRBJ2-7; V: TRBV11-3; CDR3: CASSEGRLGEQYF; DNA: TGTGCCAGCTCAGAAGGGCGTTTGGGCGAGCAGTACTTC
D: -; size: many; J: TRBJ2-2; V: TRBV12-3/TRBV12-4; CDR3: CASSIRRETIGELFF; DNA: TGTGCCAGCAGTATCAGGAGGGAGACTATCGGGGAGCTGTTTTTT
D: -; size: -; J: TRBJ2-7; V: TRBV28; CDR3: CASSLNRHEQYF; DNA: TGTGCCAGCAGTTTAAACCGGCACGAGCAGTACTTC
D: -; size: many; J: TRBJ2-1; V: TRBV20-1; CDR3: CSARPLASSYNEQFF; DNA: TGCAGTGCTAGACCCTTAGCGAGCTCCTACAATGAGCAGTTCTTC
D: -; size: many; J: TRBJ2-1; V: TRBV7-6; CDR3: CASSFGVGDSYNEQFF; DNA: TGTGCCAGCAGCTTTGGGGTGGGGGATTCCTACAATGAGCAGTTCTTC
D: TRBD1; size: many; J: TRBJ1-3; V: TRBV7-3; CDR3: CASSTGTGGRGNTIYF; DNA: TGTGCCAGCAGCACCGGGACAGGGGGCCGTGGAAACACCATATATTTT
D: -; size: -; J: TRBJ2-1; V: TRBV3-1; CDR3: CASSFRDAASYNEQFF; DNA: TGTGCCAGCAGCTTTCGGGACGCCGCCTCCTACAATGAGCAGTTCTTC
D: TRBD2; size: many; J: TRBJ2-7; V: TRBV13; CDR3: CASSPKAGAYEQYF; DNA: TGTGCCAGCAGCCCAAAAGCGGGAGCGTACGAGCAGTACTTC
D: TRBD2; size: many; J: TRBJ2-2; V: TRBV10-3; CDR3: CAISGGLAENTGELFF; DNA: TGTGCCATCAGTGGGGGACTAGCGGAAAACACCGGGGAGCTGTTTTTT
D: TRBD2; size: many; J: TRBJ2-7; V: TRBV9; CDR3: CASSPEGLADYEQYF; DNA: TGTGCCAGCAGCCCGGAGGGACTAGCTGACTACGAGCAGTACTTC
D: TRBD1; size: few; J: TRBJ1-3; V: TRBV20-1; CDR3: CSARDLLEGAAGNTIYF; DNA: TGCAGTGCTAGAGATCTCCTGGAGGGGGCGGCTGGAAACACCATATATTTT
D: -; size: -; J: TRBJ1-1; V: TRBV9; CDR3: CASSVQGDSTEAFF; DNA: TGTGCCAGCAGCGTACAGGGAGATTCAACTGAAGCTTTCTTT
D: -; size: many; J: TRBJ1-2; V: TRBV13; CDR3: CASSRSPELGTMHGYTF; DNA: TGTGCCAGCAGCCGAAGTCCGGAACTGGGGACAATGCATGGCTACACCTTC
D: TRBD2; size: many; J: TRBJ2-7; V: TRBV20-1; CDR3: CSARAGLAGDNYEQYF; DNA: TGCAGTGCTAGAGCGGGACTAGCGGGGGATAACTACGAGCAGTACTTC
D: TRBD1; size: -; J: TRBJ1-4; V: TRBV29-1; CDR3: CSLDPGGNEKLFF; DNA: TGCAGCTTAGATCCAGGGGGCAATGAAAAACTGTTTTTT
D: -; size: -; J: TRBJ1-5; V: TRBV19; CDR3: CASSRGFYRPQHF; DNA: TGTGCCAGTAGTAGGGGGTTTTACCGGCCCCAGCATTTT
D: -; size: many; J: TRBJ2-5; V: TRBV12-3/TRBV12-4; CDR3: CASGSGLPKETQYF; DNA: TGTGCCAGCGGATCAGGGCTCCCCAAAGAGACCCAGTACTTC
D: TRBD1; size: many; J: TRBJ2-3; V: TRBV5-1; CDR3: CASSFDGTGRGADTQYF; DNA: TGCGCCAGCAGCTTCGACGGGACAGGGCGAGGAGCAGATACGCAGTATTTT
D: -; size: many; J: TRBJ1-4; V: TRBV27; CDR3: CASATGYGNEKLFF; DNA: TGTGCCAGCGCAACAGGGTACGGTAATGAAAAACTGTTTTTT
D: TRBD2; size: many; J: TRBJ2-5; V: TRBV12-3/TRBV12-4; CDR3: CASSLGPSGFETQYF; DNA: TGTGCCAGCAGTTTAGGTCCTAGCGGTTTTGAGACCCAGTACTTC
D: TRBD1; size: many; J: TRBJ1-2; V: TRBV6-5; CDR3: CASSHGGQGKGYTF; DNA: TGTGCCAGCAGTCACGGTGGACAGGGAAAAGGCTACACCTTC
D: TRBD1; size: -; J: TRBJ1-5; V: TRBV6-5; CDR3: CAGRPQGGGNQPQHF; DNA: TGTGCCGGCAGACCCCAGGGGGGTGGCAATCAGCCCCAGCATTTT
D: -; size: many; J: TRBJ1-6; V: TRBV15; CDR3: CATSSASRWRSPLHF; DNA: TGTGCCACCAGCAGTGCCTCAAGGTGGAGGTCACCCCTCCACTTT
D: -; size: many; J: TRBJ2-5; V: TRBV7-7; CDR3: CASSLDYQETQYF; DNA: TGTGCTAGCAGCTTAGACTACCAAGAGACCCAGTACTTC
D: -; size: many; J: TRBJ2-7; V: TRBV7-9; CDR3: CASSPLQEQYF; DNA: TGTGCCAGCAGCCCTCTCCAGGAGCAGTACTTC
D: -; size: many; J: TRBJ2-7; V: TRBV29-1; CDR3: CSVEGSSSSYEQYF; DNA: TGCAGCGTTGAAGGGAGTTCCAGCTCCTACGAGCAGTACTTC
D: -; size: many; J: TRBJ2-7; V: TRBV10-3; CDR3: CAIRGDYYEQYF; DNA: TGTGCCATCAGGGGGGATTACTACGAGCAGTACTTC
D: TRBD1; size: many; J: TRBJ2-7; V: TRBV19; CDR3: CASSNMQGAYEQYF; DNA: TGTGCCAGTAGTAATATGCAGGGGGCCTACGAGCAGTACTTC
D: -; size: -; J: TRBJ2-7; V: TRBV24-1; CDR3: CATSGRTAVGGYEQYF; DNA: TGTGCCACCAGTGGCCGGACTGCCGTCGGGGGCTACGAGCAGTACTTC
D: -; size: many; J: TRBJ2-1; V: TRBV20-1; CDR3: CSARAPGGTGPFNEQFF; DNA: TGCAGTGCTAGAGCCCCGGGAGGGACAGGGCCCTTCAATGAGCAGTTCTTC
D: -; size: many; J: TRBJ2-7; V: TRBV11-3; CDR3: CASSLSREHYEQYF; DNA: TGTGCCAGCAGCTTATCCAGGGAGCACTACGAGCAGTACTTC
D: TRBD1; size: few; J: TRBJ2-7; V: TRBV28; CDR3: CASSLRQGGEQYF; DNA: TGTGCCAGCAGTCTACGACAGGGTGGCGAGCAGTACTTC
D: -; size: -; J: TRBJ1-6; V: TRBV19; CDR3: CASRLALEHSPLHF; DNA: TGTGCCAGTAGGTTGGCACTTGAACATTCACCCCTCCACTTT
D: TRBD1; size: few; J: TRBJ2-7; V: TRBV15; CDR3: CATSSISVTGSSYEQYF; DNA: TGTGCCACCAGCAGCATTTCCGTGACAGGGTCCTCCTACGAGCAGTACTTC
D: TRBD2; size: -; J: TRBJ2-3; V: TRBV7-6; CDR3: CASSLGGAGRADTQYF; DNA: TGTGCCAGCAGCTTAGGGGGTGCGGGGAGGGCAGATACGCAGTATTTT
D: -; size: many; J: TRBJ1-2; V: TRBV30; CDR3: CACTHLHYGYTF; DNA: TGTGCCTGTACCCACCTGCACTATGGCTACACCTTC
D: -; size: -; J: TRBJ2-3; V: TRBV7-9; CDR3: CASSIYLCSVHGDTQYF; DNA: -
D: TRBD1; size: many; J: TRBJ1-2; V: TRBV7-3; CDR3: CASSLITGQGAGGYTF; DNA: TGTGCCAGCAGCTTAATTACCGGCCAGGGGGCAGGGGGCTACACCTTC
D: -; size: -; J: TRBJ2-7; V: TRBV27; CDR3: CASSYGVSYEQYF; DNA: TGTGCCAGCAGTTACGGGGTCTCCTACGAGCAGTACTTC
D: TRBD1; size: many; J: TRBJ2-6; V: TRBV14; CDR3: CASSQDRLFANVLTF; DNA: TGTGCCAGCAGCCAGGACAGGCTTTTTGCCAACGTCCTGACTTTC
D: TRBD1; size: many; J: TRBJ2-1; V: TRBV7-2; CDR3: CASSYKGQGARFF; DNA: TGTGCCAGCAGTTACAAAGGACAGGGGGCGAGGTTCTTC
D: TRBD1; size: few; J: TRBJ1-5; V: TRBV6-5; CDR3: CASSARGQDQPQHF; DNA: TGTGCCAGCAGTGCCAGGGGGCAGGATCAGCCCCAGCATTTT
D: -; size: many; J: TRBJ1-2; V: TRBV2; CDR3: CASLPFDLGYGYTF; DNA: TGTGCCAGCCTGCCCTTTGACCTAGGCTATGGCTACACCTTC
D: TRBD1; size: many; J: TRBJ1-2; V: TRBV13; CDR3: CASSPGQGYGAYGYTF; DNA: TGTGCCAGCAGCCCTGGACAGGGTTATGGAGCCTATGGCTACACCTTC
D: -; size: -; J: TRBJ1-3; V: TRBV20-1; CDR3: CSARNANDKVSGNTIYF; DNA: TGCAGTGCTAGAAATGCGAACGACAAGGTCTCTGGAAACACCATATATTTT
D: -; size: many; J: TRBJ2-1; V: TRBV20-1; CDR3: CSARAQGGGLFGYNEQFF; DNA: TGCAGTGCTAGAGCCCAGGGGGGGGGACTTTTTGGGTACAATGAGCAGTTCTTC
D: -; size: few; J: TRBJ1-1; V: TRBV19; CDR3: CASKRNMNTEAFF; DNA: TGTGCCAGTAAACGAAACATGAACACTGAAGCTTTCTTT
D: -; size: -; J: TRBJ1-6; V: TRBV2; CDR3: CASTPDFSGSPLHF; DNA: TGTGCCAGCACCCCCGACTTTAGTGGTTCACCCCTCCACTTT
D: -; size: -; J: TRBJ2-1; V: TRBV29-1; CDR3: CSVSPTYNEQFF; DNA: TGCAGCGTTTCTCCGACCTACAATGAGCAGTTCTTC
D: -; size: -; J: TRBJ1-1; V: TRBV20-1; CDR3: CSARGGIGSIITEAFF; DNA: TGCAGTGCTAGAGGGGGTATCGGGAGTATTATCACTGAAGCTTTCTTT
D: TRBD1; size: many; J: TRBJ2-2; V: TRBV7-8; CDR3: CASSLDYRDRGHSTGELFF; DNA: TGTGCCAGCAGCTTAGATTATCGGGACAGGGGGCATAGTACCGGGGAGCTGTTTTTT